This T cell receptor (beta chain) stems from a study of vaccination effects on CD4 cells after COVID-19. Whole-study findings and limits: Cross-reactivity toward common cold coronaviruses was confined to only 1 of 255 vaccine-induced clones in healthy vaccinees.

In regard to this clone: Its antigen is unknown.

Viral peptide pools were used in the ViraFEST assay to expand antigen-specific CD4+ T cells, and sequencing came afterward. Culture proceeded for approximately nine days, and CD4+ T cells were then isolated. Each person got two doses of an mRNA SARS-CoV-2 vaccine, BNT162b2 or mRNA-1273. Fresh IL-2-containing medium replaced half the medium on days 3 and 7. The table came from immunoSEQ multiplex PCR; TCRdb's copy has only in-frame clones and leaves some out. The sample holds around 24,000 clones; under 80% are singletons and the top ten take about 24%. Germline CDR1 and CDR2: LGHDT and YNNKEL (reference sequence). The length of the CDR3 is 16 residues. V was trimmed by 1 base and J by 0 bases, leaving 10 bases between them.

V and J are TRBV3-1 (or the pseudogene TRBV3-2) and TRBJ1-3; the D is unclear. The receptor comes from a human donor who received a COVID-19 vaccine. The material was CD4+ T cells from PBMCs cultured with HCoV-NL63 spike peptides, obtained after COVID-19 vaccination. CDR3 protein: CASSQVGGSSGNTIYF. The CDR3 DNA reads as TGTGCCAGCAGCCAAGTGGGCGGGAGCTCTGGAAACACCATATATTTT.